These 25 T cell receptor beta chains were all obtained from the same sample, sequenced in a study of identical twins' blood T cells. TCRdb re-analysed the 5' RACE reads in MiXCR, keeping a single row per CDR3 protein. The sample yields hundreds of thousands of distinct CDR3 sequences, about 28% seen once. Sequenced material: PBMCs. Receptors originate from a woman aged 18-55 years in good health.

This clonotype was seen many times. The chain combines TRBV9 with TRBJ1-3; D perhaps matches TRBD1 (6 bases). The V gene lost 3 bases and the J gene lost 4 bases, with 14 bases spanning the gap. The CDR3 contains 15 residues. Germline lookup yields CDR1 SGDLS and CDR2 YYNGEE. This chain's CDR3 is CASSAHTGRGNTIYF. The CDR3, as DNA: TGTGCCAGCAGCGCCCACACAGGGAGAGGAAACACCATATATTTT.

The V and J genes are TRBV7-9 and TRBJ1-2; D unclear. CDR3 length equals 14 residues. V gave up 3 bases and J gave up 4 bases, with 12 bases separating them. Germline values: CDR1 SEHNR, CDR2 FQNEAQ (reference sequence). CDR3 loop: CASSFELSGYGYTF. CDR3 bases: TGTGCCAGCAGCTTCGAATTAAGTGGCTATGGCTACACCTTC.

The genes are TRBV3-1 and TRBJ1-1; D unresolved. The CDR3 is 12 residues long. V was cut by 0 bases and J by 6 bases, with 5 bases left in between. Germline V gives CDR1 LGHDT, CDR2 YNNKEL (reference sequence). The CDR3, as DNA: TGTGCCAGCAGCCAAGATCTGGCTGAAGCTTTCTTT. It is translated as CASSQDLAEAFF.

This clonotype was observed a few times. Mismatch with germline at one junction end may stem from a read error. J is TRBJ2-5 and V is TRBV2; the D is unclear. The CDR3 is 11 residues long. Germline V lookup: CDR1 SNHLY, CDR2 FYNNEI. CDR3 in amino acids: CASNPQETQYF. CDR3 bases: TGTGCTAGCAACCCCCAAGAGACCCAGTACTTC.

A few counts support this clonotype. The chain is built from TRBV6-2 or TRBV6-3 and TRBJ1-5; TRBD1 matches 9 bases. The CDR3 has 15 residues. Trimming removed 5 bases from V and 1 base from J; junction bases left unmatched: 3. CDR1 and CDR2 (germline): MNHEY, SVGEGT. For the CDR3, the DNA is TGTGCCAGCAGTAAGACAGGGGGAAGCAATCAGCCCCAGCATTTT. It specifies CASSKTGGSNQPQHF.

This clonotype was observed a handful of times. The CDR3 bases are TGTGCCAGCAGTTTATCGCCCGGGGCAGGCGATCAGCCCCAGCATTTT. Its protein product is CASSLSPGAGDQPQHF. This chain connects TRBV27 to TRBJ1-5; tentatively, D is TRBD1 (5 bases). V lost 0 bases to trimming and J lost 5 bases, with 14 bases between them. Germline V CDR1 and CDR2: MNHEY, SMNVEV (reference sequence). The CDR3 has 16 residues.

This clonotype was counted a few times. This chain uses TRBV6-6 with TRBJ2-5; tentatively, D is TRBD2 (7 bases). The CDR3 extends over 12 amino acids. Germline-derived CDR1 and CDR2 are MNHNY and SVGAGI (reference sequence). With 8 bases removed from V and 5 bases from J, the gap between germline ends came to 12 bases. The CDR3 region is CASEGGTETQYF. The CDR3 region has the DNA TGTGCCAGCGAGGGGGGGACGGAGACCCAGTACTTC.

As regards this clonotype: At one of its ends the junction is not consistent with the germline gene, which may arise from a read error. V usage is TRBV20-1 and J usage is TRBJ2-1; tentatively, D is TRBD2 (5 bases). Germline CDR1 and CDR2: DFQATT and SNEGSKA (reference sequence). The CDR3 runs 13 residues. The CDR3 DNA sequence: TGCAGTGCAGAGCGGCCCTCTAAGAGTGAGCACTTCTTC. Translation: CSAERPSKSEHFF.

On this clonotype itself: It may be a read error: a sequence one base away is much more abundant. This sequence joins TRBV20-1 and TRBJ1-2; TRBD1 is a possible D gene (5 bases). CDR3 length: 16 amino acids. Germline CDR1 DFQATT, CDR2 SNEGSKA (reference sequence). The CDR3 reads CSARGVQTEANYSYTF. CDR3 DNA: TGCAGTGCTAGAGGGGTCCAGACAGAAGCTAACTATAGCTACACCTTC.

The CDR3 DNA is TGTGCCAGCAGCGTAGAAGCAGGGCCCTACTACGAGCAGTACTTC. This codes for CASSVEAGPYYEQYF. The chain carries TRBV9 and TRBJ2-7; TRBD1 might be the D (5 bases). Deletions cut 0 bases from V and 3 bases from J, with 13 bases between. The CDR3 extends over 15 amino acids. CDR1 and CDR2 (germline): SGDLS, YYNGEE.

This chain joins TRBV20-1 and TRBJ2-7; D unclear. V dropped 1 base and J dropped 5 bases, with 9 bases sitting between them. The CDR3 runs to 12 residues. Germline CDR1 reads DFQATT; CDR2 reads SNEGSKA (reference sequence). CDR3 in amino acids: CSARAPAHEQYF. The CDR3 bases are TGCAGTGCTAGAGCTCCCGCCCACGAGCAGTACTTC.

This clonotype was detected only once. Here the CDR3 DNA reads TGCAGCGTTGTGGGACAGGGCAACACTGAAGCTTTCTTT. It encodes CSVVGQGNTEAFF. The chain combines TRBV29-1 with TRBJ1-1; 9 positions agree with TRBD1. The trim removed 4 bases at V and 2 bases at J, leaving 2 bases unmatched. The CDR3 runs 13 residues. Looked up from germline, CDR1 is SQVTM and CDR2 is ANQGSEA.

The chain has TRBV20-1 and TRBJ1-5, with D possibly being TRBD1 (5 bases). Deletions cut 6 bases from V and 4 bases from J, with 16 bases between. Germline V gives CDR1 DFQATT, CDR2 SNEGSKA (reference sequence). This CDR3 is 14 amino acids long. The CDR3 nucleotides are TGCAGTGCGACGTCGTCAGGGACTAATCAGCCCCAGCATTTT. Amino acids: CSATSSGTNQPQHF.

The rearrangement joins TRBV6-5 to TRBJ1-1; D remains unclear. In germline, CDR1 is MNHEY, CDR2 SVGAGI. V was shortened by 5 bases and J by 4 bases, with 17 bases between the two germline ends. This CDR3 region has 15 residues. The CDR3 loop reads CASSPRGSPPTEAFF. The CDR3 DNA sequence: TGTGCCAGCAGTCCCCGTGGGTCGCCCCCCACTGAAGCTTTCTTT.

This clonotype has only a few counts. The chain carries TRBV20-1 and TRBJ2-1; D call uncertain. This CDR3 has 11 amino acids. The V end lost 8 bases, the J end lost 8 bases, and 13 bases lay between the germline ends. The germline V gene has CDR1 DFQATT and CDR2 SNEGSKA (reference sequence). CDR3 loop: CSSTRWDEQFF. The CDR3 DNA reads TGCAGTTCCACCCGGTGGGATGAGCAGTTCTTC.

This clonotype was observed a few times. CDR3 region: CASSSPTAGNTIYF. The DNA of the CDR3 is TGTGCCAGCAGCTCTCCAACGGCTGGAAACACCATATATTTT. The rearrangement uses TRBV5-4 and TRBJ1-3; unclear D gene. Germline loops: CDR1 SGHNT, CDR2 YYREEE (reference sequence). The CDR3 totals 14 residues. V was pared by 3 bases and J by 2 bases, with 9 bases between.

This clonotype was picked up a small number of times. The V gene is TRBV20-1, the J gene TRBJ2-1; the match to TRBD2 covers 11 bases. Trimming removed 0 bases from V and 6 bases from J; junction bases left unmatched: 7. The germline gives CDR1 DFQATT, CDR2 SNEGSKA (reference sequence). The CDR3 length is 16 residues. The CDR3 is CSARDGSGRAFNEQFF. The CDR3 nucleotides are TGCAGTGCTAGAGATGGTAGCGGGAGGGCCTTCAATGAGCAGTTCTTC.

The chain links TRBV18 to TRBJ2-1; D unresolved. Trimming removed 4 bases at V and 6 bases at J, with 10 bases between. Germline loops: CDR1 KGHSH, CDR2 LQKENI. The CDR3 is 13 amino acids. CDR3 coding DNA: TGTGCCAGCTCACTATCTGATGTCAATGAGCAGTTCTTC. This gives the protein CASSLSDVNEQFF.

CDR3 residues: CSVRTGNTEAFF. The CDR3 DNA is TGCAGCGTGCGGACCGGGAACACTGAAGCTTTCTTT. This chain joins TRBV29-1 and TRBJ1-1; D remains unclear. Looked up from germline, CDR1 is SQVTM and CDR2 is ANQGSEA. This CDR3 has 12 residues. V was cut by 6 bases and J by 1 base, with 9 bases left in between. The full variable domain, completed using reference TRBV29-1 and TRBJ1-1, is SAVISQKPSRDICQRGTSLTIQCQVDSQVTMMFWYRQQPGQSLTLIATANQGSEATYESGFVIDKFPISRPNLTFSTLTVSNMSPEDSSIYLCSVRTGNTEAFFGQGTRLTVV.

This clonotype came up a few times. This chain links TRBV6-1 with TRBJ1-1; D is unclear. Germline V gene sequence: CDR1 MNHNS, CDR2 SASEGT. Trimming took off 6 bases at V and 1 base at J, with 9 bases between the two ends. The CDR3 length is 13 residues. The chain's CDR3 is CASSIRANTEAFF. Here the CDR3 DNA reads TGTGCCAGCAGCATCCGGGCGAACACTGAAGCTTTCTTT.

CDR3 in amino acids: CSATKPGQTDYGYTF. Written as DNA, the CDR3 is TGCAGTGCTACGAAGCCGGGACAGACCGACTATGGCTACACCTTC. The rearrangement links TRBV20-1 to TRBJ1-2, with 7 bases fitting TRBD1. The CDR3 spans 15 residues. Unmatched junction bases numbered 11, after V lost 4 bases and J lost 3 bases. Germline CDR1 DFQATT, CDR2 SNEGSKA (reference sequence).

The J gene is TRBJ1-6, the V gene TRBV19; D is unresolved. V was cut by 6 bases and J by 4 bases, with 10 bases left in between. The CDR3 is 14 residues long. Germline V lookup: CDR1 LNHDA, CDR2 SQIVND (reference sequence). CDR3 DNA: TGTGCCAGTAGGGCCAGTTTATATAATTCACCCCTCCACTTT. Translating it yields CASRASLYNSPLHF.

A remark on this clonotype: The junction differs from germline at one of its ends, possibly a read error. V usage is TRBV19 and J usage is TRBJ2-1; 9 bases fit TRBD2. The length of the CDR3 is 15 residues. Germline assignment: CDR1 LNHDA and CDR2 SQIVND (reference sequence). The CDR3 coding sequence is TGTACCAGTAGCGGGGGCCCTATCTCCTACAATGAGCAGTTCTTC. This encodes CTSSGGPISYNEQFF.

In this sample, this clonotype turned up a few times. V is TRBV5-1 and J is TRBJ1-6; D might be TRBD1 (5 bases). Trimming shortened V by 4 bases and J by 11 bases, and 19 bases separated the two germline ends. There are 15 residues in the CDR3. Germline values: CDR1 SGHRS, CDR2 YFSETQ. The CDR3 region is CASSAGRSALAPLHF. The CDR3 DNA follows: TGCGCCAGCAGCGCGGGACGATCCGCATTGGCACCCCTCCACTTT.

With respect to this clonotype: One end of the junction varies from germline; a read error may be responsible. The chain joins TRBV7-2 to TRBJ1-1; D gene ambiguous. Per germline, CDR1 SGHTA and CDR2 FQGNSA. This CDR3 spans 14 amino acids. CDR3 sequence: CANSFSDRHTEAFF. In DNA, the CDR3 is TGTGCCAACAGCTTTTCCGACCGGCACACTGAAGCTTTCTTT.